The entry below describes one TCR beta chain. This sample was included in a study of blood T cell repertoires in COVID-19. Looking at the study overall: In each case, the material was cDNA or gDNA derived from T cells, B-cell-depleted T cells, or PBMCs.

Original analysis: Amplification of reference gene primers provided the estimated nucleated cell counts. This table comes from immunoSEQ multiplex PCR, and its TCRdb copy is limited to in-frame clones, with some not included. That table furnishes V, J and clone size, whereas the DNA furnished D and trimming. This table holds 240,000 or so clones, approximately 82% found once. The receptor was derived from a woman aged 80 or over with acute or convalescent COVID-19. Source material: peripheral blood.

Here the CDR3 DNA reads TGTGCCAGCGGGACAAACTACAGGGAGAAACTGTTTTTT. This sequence encodes CASGTNYREKLFF. V is TRBV12-3 or TRBV12-4 and J is TRBJ1-4; D perhaps matches TRBD1 (6 bases). Trimming took 8 bases from V and 11 from J, leaving 18 bases between them. CDR3 length: 13 amino acids.